A single sample gave rise to the 21 T cell receptor beta chains below, sequenced in a study of T cells after somatic rescue of genetic block (dated by TCRdb to between 2020 and 2021). Receptor libraries were prepared by the immunoSEQ multiplex PCR assay. This immuneACCESS table, as held by TCRdb, lists in-frame sequences with V and J called but not all clones. Of the missing ones, under half trace to an unresolved V gene in checked studies; the others have no known cause. Present in this sample are 68,000 or so clones, around 90% of which were seen just once. The ten most abundant clones make up 2.9% of the sample. Specimen: peripheral blood mononuclear cells (PBMCs). The source is a man aged 40-49 years.

The chain couples TRBV25-1 to TRBJ1-1; D possibly corresponds to TRBD1 (6 bases). The V gene's germline CDR1 is MGHDK and CDR2 SYGVNS. This CDR3 contains 15 residues. V was shortened by 5 bases and J by 0 bases, with 13 bases between the two germline ends. The CDR3, as DNA: TGTGCCAGCAGTAAAACGGACAGCCTGAACACTGAAGCTTTCTTT. It specifies CASSKTDSLNTEAFF. Drawing the rest from reference TRBV25-1 and TRBJ1-1, the complete variable domain is EADIYQTPRYLVIGTGKKITLECSQTMGHDKMYWYQQDPGMELHLIHYSYGVNSTEKGDLSSESTVSRIRTEHFPLTLESARPSHTSQYLCASSKTDSLNTEAFFGQGTRLTVV.

V is TRBV30 and J is TRBJ1-1, with a tentative D call TRBD1 (5 bases). The CDR3 consists of 13 residues. CDR1 and CDR2 from the germline V gene are GTSNPN and SVGIG (reference sequence). V lost 2 bases to trimming and J lost 1 base, with 8 bases between them. CDR3 amino acids: CAWSTQGNTEAFF. In DNA form, the CDR3 reads TGTGCCTGGAGTACGCAGGGGAACACTGAAGCTTTCTTT.

The chain uses TRBV6-5 and TRBJ2-2; D unresolved. Trimming cost V 0 bases and J 4 bases, with 3 bases left between them. This CDR3 is built from 13 residues. The V gene's germline CDR1 is MNHEY and CDR2 SVGAGI. CDR3 nucleotides: TGTGCCAGCAGTTACTCCCGCACCGGGGAGCTGTTTTTT. Encoded protein: CASSYSRTGELFF.

This rearrangement joins TRBV9 to TRBJ1-1, with D unclear. Trimming left V 0 bases short and J 7 bases short, with 19 bases between. Germline assignment: CDR1 SGDLS and CDR2 YYNGEE. The CDR3 sequence is 16 residues long. The CDR3 nucleotides read TGTGCCAGCAGCGTAGGGGATGTTCACGGTCTAGGTGAAGCTTTCTTT. This sequence encodes CASSVGDVHGLGEAFF.

This chain uses TRBV7-9 with TRBJ2-1, with D possibly being TRBD1 or TRBD2 (5 bases each). Germline CDR1 reads SEHNR; CDR2 reads FQNEAQ (reference sequence). V lost 1 base, J lost 5 bases, and 15 bases lay in between. The CDR3 has 16 amino acids. CDR3 nucleotide sequence: TGTGCCAGCAGCTTAGGCAACCCGGGGCCCCACAATGAGCAGTTCTTC. It translates to CASSLGNPGPHNEQFF.

This clone was picked up a small number of times. The J gene is TRBJ2-3, the V gene TRBV6-1; D is possibly TRBD1 (6 bases). This CDR3 region has 15 residues. V dropped 3 bases and J dropped 6 bases, with 16 bases sitting between them. In germline, CDR1 is MNHNS, CDR2 SASEGT. The CDR3 loop reads CASSEFPGAGDTQYF. In DNA, the CDR3 is TGTGCCAGCAGTGAGTTTCCAGGGGCAGGTGATACGCAGTATTTT.

The chain joins TRBV9 to TRBJ1-5; D remains ambiguous. In germline, CDR1 is SGDLS, CDR2 YYNGEE. With 4 bases removed from V and 5 bases from J, the gap between germline ends came to 13 bases. This CDR3 comprises 14 residues. DNA for the CDR3: TGTGCCAGCAGCCCCGACGGAACCTATCAGCCCCAGCATTTT. Protein: CASSPDGTYQPQHF.

This CDR3 reads CASSPGGTGGEQYF. CDR3 in DNA: TGTGCCAGCTCACCTGGGGGGACAGGGGGAGAGCAGTACTTC. The chain recombines TRBV18 with TRBJ2-7, with 11 positions matching TRBD1. The ends lost 3 bases at V and 7 bases at J; junction bases unmatched: 5. Germline V gene lookup returns CDR1 KGHSH and CDR2 LQKENI. The CDR3 length is 14 residues.

The chain has TRBV13 and TRBJ2-2, with D perhaps TRBD2 (5 bases). Trimming removed 5 bases at V and 7 bases at J, with 17 bases between. The CDR3 totals 15 residues. Per germline, CDR1 PRHDT and CDR2 FYEKMQ (reference sequence). The CDR3 reads CASSRLEGHSGELFF. CDR3 in DNA: TGTGCCAGCAGCCGCCTAGAGGGCCATAGCGGGGAGCTGTTTTTT.

This rearrangement joins TRBV27 to TRBJ2-1; the match to TRBD2 covers 11 bases. This CDR3 spans 13 amino acids. V trimming: 6 bases; J trimming: 9 bases; junction bases outside the gene matches: 4. Looked up from germline, CDR1 is MNHEY and CDR2 is SMNVEV (reference sequence). The CDR3 nucleotides read TGTGCCAGCAGGACTAGCGGGACAAGTGAGCAGTTCTTC. Translation: CASRTSGTSEQFF.

This chain uses TRBV28 with TRBJ2-1, with TRBD1 identical over 7 bases. Looked up from germline, CDR1 is MDHEN and CDR2 is SYDVKM. This CDR3 has 14 residues. V shed 6 bases and J 6 bases; nucleotides not matched to a gene: 8. This CDR3 is CASRGTARGNEQFF. The CDR3 DNA reads as TGTGCCAGCAGGGGGACAGCGAGGGGCAATGAGCAGTTCTTC.

The gene calls are TRBV5-1 and TRBJ2-7; 9 bases line up with TRBD1. The germline CDR1 and CDR2 sequences are SGHRS and YFSETQ. The length of the CDR3 is 15 residues. J was trimmed by 6 bases and V by 3 bases; bases with no gene match: 10. This chain's CDR3 is CASSSSGTGIGEQYF. CDR3 coding DNA: TGCGCCAGCAGCTCGTCCGGGACAGGGATAGGCGAGCAGTACTTC.

Only one count was recorded for this clone. This chain links TRBV6-5 with TRBJ2-7, with 11 nucleotides matching TRBD1. Germline-derived CDR1 and CDR2 are MNHEY and SVGAGI. CDR3 size: 16 residues. Trimming cost V 2 bases and J 4 bases; bases outside gene matches: 7. CDR3 coding DNA: TGTGCCAGCAGTTACGCGACCGGGACAGGGGGATACGAGCAGTACTTC. Translation: CASSYATGTGGYEQYF.

V gene TRBV7-9 combines with J gene TRBJ2-2, with 10 bases lining up with TRBD1. The CDR3 has 14 residues. Germline loops: CDR1 SEHNR, CDR2 FQNEAQ (reference sequence). Losses at the gene ends were 3 bases for V and 7 bases for J; bases not matched to a gene: 2. The DNA for the CDR3 is TGTGCCAGCAGCTTGGGACAGGGGATCGGGGAGCTGTTTTTT. It yields the protein CASSLGQGIGELFF.

This clone has just a few counts. The chain carries TRBV29-1 and TRBJ1-1; tentative D call: TRBD1 (5 bases). This CDR3 spans 12 amino acids. CDR1 SQVTM and CDR2 ANQGSEA come from the germline V gene. Trimming shortened V by 5 bases and J by 3 bases, and 10 bases separated the two germline ends. CDR3 DNA: TGCAGCGTTCGGGACCCGGACACTGAAGCTTTCTTT. Translated: CSVRDPDTEAFF. Looking up the rest from reference TRBV29-1 and TRBJ1-1 gives the full variable domain: SAVISQKPSRDICQRGTSLTIQCQVDSQVTMMFWYRQQPGQSLTLIATANQGSEATYESGFVIDKFPISRPNLTFSTLTVSNMSPEDSSIYLCSVRDPDTEAFFGQGTRLTVV.

V is TRBV6-5 and J is TRBJ2-7; 7 bases map to TRBD1. The trim removed 5 bases at V and 9 bases at J, leaving 7 bases unmatched. Looked up from germline, CDR1 is MNHEY and CDR2 is SVGAGI. This CDR3 has 12 residues. Here the CDR3 DNA reads TGTGCCAGCAGTACTAGACAGGGTGGGCAGTACTTC. Encoded protein: CASSTRQGGQYF.

The chain combines TRBV14 with TRBJ2-7; a possible D gene is TRBD1 (6 bases). V gave up 3 bases and J gave up 1 base, with 19 bases separating them. The CDR3 has 17 residues. CDR1 and CDR2 from the germline V gene are SGHDN and FVKESK. The CDR3 reads CASSQDSLPFLSYEQYF. In nucleotides, the CDR3 is TGTGCCAGCAGCCAGGACAGCCTCCCCTTTCTTTCCTACGAGCAGTACTTC.

This clone was seen just once. The rearrangement uses TRBV14 and TRBJ2-7; a possible D gene is TRBD1 (6 bases). V was clipped by 0 bases and J by 2 bases, with 11 bases between them. CDR3 length: 15 amino acids. The germline V gene encodes CDR1 SGHDN and CDR2 FVKESK. The CDR3 region is CASSQEFGQPYEQYF. The CDR3 region has the DNA TGTGCCAGCAGCCAAGAGTTCGGACAGCCCTACGAGCAGTACTTC.

The chain has TRBV5-1 and TRBJ2-2, with a tentative D call TRBD1 (5 bases). This CDR3 has 17 residues. Germline lookup yields CDR1 SGHRS and CDR2 YFSETQ. The V gene lost 4 bases and the J gene lost 0 bases, with 16 bases spanning the gap. CDR3 amino acids: CASSQGGIDTNTGELFF. CDR3 in DNA: TGCGCCAGCAGCCAGGGTGGGATTGACACGAACACCGGGGAGCTGTTTTTT.

The chain is built from TRBV18 and TRBJ2-7; TRBD2 matches at 7 bases. V was clipped by 2 bases and J by 5 bases; unmatched bases: 6. Germline V gene lookup returns CDR1 KGHSH and CDR2 LQKENI. The CDR3 runs to 14 residues. CDR3 DNA sequence: TGTGCCAGCTCACCAACGAGCGGGATTAACGAGCAGTACTTC. Translating it yields CASSPTSGINEQYF.

The chain has TRBV2 and TRBJ1-1; 11 bases fit TRBD1. Trimming cost V 5 bases and J 2 bases; bases outside gene matches: 4. CDR1 is SNHLY and CDR2 is FYNNEI in the germline V gene. This CDR3 region has 15 residues. In nucleotides, the CDR3 is TGTGCCAGCAGTCCCGGACAGGGGGCAAACACTGAAGCTTTCTTT. It yields the protein CASSPGQGANTEAFF.